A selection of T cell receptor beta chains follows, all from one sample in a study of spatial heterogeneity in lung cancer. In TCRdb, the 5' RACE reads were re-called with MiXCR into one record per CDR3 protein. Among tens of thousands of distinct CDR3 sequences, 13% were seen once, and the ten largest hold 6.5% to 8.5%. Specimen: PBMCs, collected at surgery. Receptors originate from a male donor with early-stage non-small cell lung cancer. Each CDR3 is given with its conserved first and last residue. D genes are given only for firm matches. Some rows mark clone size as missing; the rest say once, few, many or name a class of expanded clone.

CDR3aa: CSVVGADTQYF; CDR3nt: TGCAGCGTTGTCGGTGCAGATACGCAGTATTTT; v_gene: TRBV29-1; d_gene: .; j_gene: TRBJ2-3; abundance: .
CDR3aa: CASSGGTANTEAFF; CDR3nt: TGCGCCAGCAGCGGGGGGACAGCGAACACTGAAGCTTTCTTT; v_gene: TRBV5-1; d_gene: TRBD1; j_gene: TRBJ1-1; abundance: .
CDR3aa: CASRNDLSVNSPLHF; CDR3nt: TGTGCCAGCAGGAACGACCTCTCGGTTAATTCACCCCTCCACTTT; v_gene: TRBV2; d_gene: .; j_gene: TRBJ1-6; abundance: .
CDR3aa: CATQSTDTQYF; CDR3nt: TGTGCCACCCAAAGCACAGATACGCAGTATTTT; v_gene: TRBV24-1; d_gene: .; j_gene: TRBJ2-3; abundance: many
CDR3aa: CAWIYGSGELFF; CDR3nt: TGTGCCTGGATTTATGGGTCCGGGGAGCTGTTTTTT; v_gene: TRBV30; d_gene: .; j_gene: TRBJ2-2; abundance: .
CDR3aa: CASSPKDFSSYNEQFF; CDR3nt: TGTGCCAGCAGCCCGAAGGACTTTTCCTCCTACAATGAGCAGTTCTTC; v_gene: TRBV7-2; d_gene: .; j_gene: TRBJ2-1; abundance: .
CDR3aa: CASSAPLGRASFYNEQFF; CDR3nt: TGTGCCAGCAGCGCGCCTCTAGGGAGAGCGTCCTTTTACAATGAGCAGTTCTTC; v_gene: TRBV7-9; d_gene: .; j_gene: TRBJ2-1; abundance: .
CDR3aa: CASSPDSSNQPQHF; CDR3nt: TGTGCCAGCAGTCCTGACAGTAGCAATCAGCCCCAGCATTTT; v_gene: TRBV27; d_gene: .; j_gene: TRBJ1-5; abundance: many
CDR3aa: CASSQYPSGFPAYEQYF; CDR3nt: TGTGCCAGCAGCCAATATCCTAGCGGGTTTCCTGCCTACGAGCAGTACTTC; v_gene: TRBV3-2; d_gene: .; j_gene: TRBJ2-7; abundance: .
CDR3aa: CASSEASNTIYF; CDR3nt: TGTGCCAGCAGTGAGGCCAGCAACACCATATATTTT; v_gene: TRBV2; d_gene: .; j_gene: TRBJ1-3; abundance: .
CDR3aa: CSARDGTRSTDTQYF; CDR3nt: TGCAGTGCTAGAGATGGGACTCGGTCCACAGATACGCAGTATTTT; v_gene: TRBV20-1; d_gene: .; j_gene: TRBJ2-3; abundance: many
CDR3aa: CASSFRDRAEAFF; CDR3nt: TGTGCCAGCAGCTTTAGGGACAGGGCTGAAGCTTTCTTT; v_gene: TRBV5-4; d_gene: TRBD1; j_gene: TRBJ1-1; abundance: .
CDR3aa: CSQFSGRTTDTQYF; CDR3nt: TGCAGTCAATTTAGCGGGAGGACCACAGATACGCAGTATTTT; v_gene: TRBV20-1; d_gene: TRBD2; j_gene: TRBJ2-3; abundance: .
CDR3aa: CASSYQTNHGELFF; CDR3nt: TGCGCCAGCAGCTACCAGACTAATCACGGGGAGCTGTTTTTT; v_gene: TRBV5-1; d_gene: .; j_gene: TRBJ2-2; abundance: many
CDR3aa: CASSRPGRTSRGEQFF; CDR3nt: TGTGCCAGCAGCCGACCGGGCCGGACTAGTAGAGGTGAGCAGTTCTTC; v_gene: TRBV7-8; d_gene: TRBD2; j_gene: TRBJ2-1; abundance: few
CDR3aa: CSVRTSGTGTDTQYF; CDR3nt: TGCAGCGTCAGGACTAGCGGGACGGGCACAGATACGCAGTATTTT; v_gene: TRBV29-1; d_gene: TRBD2; j_gene: TRBJ2-3; abundance: many
CDR3aa: CASSLGAEVRTGELFF; CDR3nt: TGTGCCAGCAGCTTAGGGGCGGAAGTTAGAACCGGGGAGCTGTTTTTT; v_gene: TRBV7-2; d_gene: .; j_gene: TRBJ2-2; abundance: few
CDR3aa: CASSQGEGLAGDEQYF; CDR3nt: TGCGCCAGCAGCCAAGGGGAGGGACTAGCGGGAGACGAGCAGTACTTC; v_gene: TRBV4-1; d_gene: TRBD2; j_gene: TRBJ2-7; abundance: .
CDR3aa: CASSLKQGKKLNTEAFF; CDR3nt: TGTGCCAGCAGTTTGAAACAGGGTAAAAAATTGAACACTGAAGCTTTCTTT; v_gene: TRBV12-3/TRBV12-4; d_gene: .; j_gene: TRBJ1-1; abundance: .
CDR3aa: CASSLQGQSTEAFF; CDR3nt: TGCGCCAGCAGCTTACAGGGTCAATCCACTGAAGCTTTCTTT; v_gene: TRBV10-2; d_gene: .; j_gene: TRBJ1-1; abundance: few
CDR3aa: CSAQVVVGYGYTF; CDR3nt: TGCAGTGCCCAAGTGGTAGTGGGCTATGGCTACACCTTC; v_gene: TRBV20-1; d_gene: .; j_gene: TRBJ1-2; abundance: few
CDR3aa: CASSLEPLSDTQYF; CDR3nt: TGTGCCAGCAGCTTGGAGCCCCTTTCAGATACGCAGTATTTT; v_gene: TRBV7-8; d_gene: .; j_gene: TRBJ2-3; abundance: .
CDR3aa: CASSLNQRLASLYNEQFF; CDR3nt: TGTGCCAGCAGCCTGAACCAAAGACTAGCAAGCCTTTACAATGAGCAGTTCTTC; v_gene: TRBV4-2; d_gene: TRBD2; j_gene: TRBJ2-1; abundance: many
CDR3aa: CASRMGLAGFYHEQFF; CDR3nt: TGTGCCAGCAGAATGGGACTAGCGGGGTTTTACCATGAGCAGTTCTTC; v_gene: TRBV6-2/TRBV6-3; d_gene: TRBD2; j_gene: TRBJ2-1; abundance: .
CDR3aa: CSASSGSNLNEQFF; CDR3nt: TGCAGTGCTTCTAGCGGGAGCAATCTTAATGAGCAGTTCTTC; v_gene: TRBV20-1; d_gene: TRBD2; j_gene: TRBJ2-1; abundance: many
CDR3aa: CATSDPGLAGETQYF; CDR3nt: TGTGCCACCAGTGATCCGGGACTAGCGGGAGAGACCCAGTACTTC; v_gene: TRBV24-1; d_gene: TRBD2; j_gene: TRBJ2-5; abundance: many
CDR3aa: CASSAAGRIRDTQYF; CDR3nt: TGTGCCAGCAGTGCCGCGGGGCGAATTAGGGATACGCAGTATTTT; v_gene: TRBV12-3/TRBV12-4; d_gene: .; j_gene: TRBJ2-3; abundance: many
CDR3aa: CASSQVASRGEQFF; CDR3nt: TGTGCCAGCAGCCAAGTAGCGTCGCGTGGTGAGCAGTTCTTC; v_gene: TRBV3-1; d_gene: .; j_gene: TRBJ2-1; abundance: .
CDR3aa: CAWSIGGPAGELFF; CDR3nt: TGTGCCTGGAGTATAGGGGGGCCAGCCGGGGAGCTGTTTTTT; v_gene: TRBV30; d_gene: .; j_gene: TRBJ2-2; abundance: few
CDR3aa: CASTREGATEAFF; CDR3nt: TGTGCCAGCACCCGGGAGGGGGCCACTGAAGCTTTCTTT; v_gene: TRBV12-3/TRBV12-4; d_gene: TRBD1; j_gene: TRBJ1-1; abundance: .
CDR3aa: CASSPTIAGGLTDTQYF; CDR3nt: TGTGCCAGCAGCCCTACCATAGCGGGAGGACTCACAGATACGCAGTATTTT; v_gene: TRBV4-2; d_gene: TRBD2; j_gene: TRBJ2-3; abundance: few
CDR3aa: CASSTLGGSNQPQHF; CDR3nt: TGTGCCAGTAGTACCCTTGGGGGAAGCAATCAGCCCCAGCATTTT; v_gene: TRBV19; d_gene: .; j_gene: TRBJ1-5; abundance: few
CDR3aa: CASSSGLAAHQETQYF; CDR3nt: TGTGCCAGCAGCTCGGGACTAGCGGCTCATCAAGAGACCCAGTACTTC; v_gene: TRBV11-3; d_gene: TRBD2; j_gene: TRBJ2-5; abundance: many
CDR3aa: CASSLDGGRAGETQYF; CDR3nt: TGTGCCAGCAGCTTAGACGGCGGGAGGGCCGGGGAGACCCAGTACTTC; v_gene: TRBV11-2; d_gene: TRBD2; j_gene: TRBJ2-5; abundance: .
CDR3aa: CASSLGGQGWAEAFF; CDR3nt: TGTGCCAGCAGTTTAGGGGGACAGGGTTGGGCTGAAGCTTTCTTT; v_gene: TRBV12-3/TRBV12-4; d_gene: TRBD1; j_gene: TRBJ1-1; abundance: few
CDR3aa: CASSQQDWGYNEQFF; CDR3nt: TGCGCCAGCAGCCAACAGGACTGGGGATACAATGAGCAGTTCTTC; v_gene: TRBV4-1; d_gene: .; j_gene: TRBJ2-1; abundance: many
CDR3aa: CASSSTPRPGHEQFF; CDR3nt: TGTGCCAGCAGTTCCACTCCTCGGCCCGGGCATGAGCAGTTCTTC; v_gene: TRBV6-2/TRBV6-3; d_gene: .; j_gene: TRBJ2-1; abundance: many
CDR3aa: CASSPTGRFSYEQYF; CDR3nt: TGTGCCAGCAGCCCAACAGGACGGTTCTCCTACGAGCAGTACTTC; v_gene: TRBV7-9; d_gene: .; j_gene: TRBJ2-7; abundance: .
CDR3aa: CASRGPTGELFF; CDR3nt: TGTGCCAGCAGGGGCCCCACCGGGGAGCTGTTTTTT; v_gene: TRBV7-2; d_gene: .; j_gene: TRBJ2-2; abundance: many
CDR3aa: CASSLVEQVYNSPLHF; CDR3nt: TGTGCCAGCAGCTTAGTTGAACAGGTGTATAATTCACCCCTCCACTTT; v_gene: TRBV7-8; d_gene: .; j_gene: TRBJ1-6; abundance: .
CDR3aa: CASSYAGGSGYTF; CDR3nt: TGTGCCAGCAGTTACGCAGGGGGCTCTGGCTACACCTTC; v_gene: TRBV6-5; d_gene: TRBD1; j_gene: TRBJ1-2; abundance: .
CDR3aa: CASSLSQDEKLFF; CDR3nt: TGTGCCAGCAGCTTATCACAGGATGAAAAACTGTTTTTT; v_gene: TRBV5-5; d_gene: .; j_gene: TRBJ1-4; abundance: few
CDR3aa: CASSQEVAGASAKNIQYF; CDR3nt: TGTGCCAGCAGCCAAGAGGTCGCGGGAGCGTCAGCCAAAAACATTCAGTACTTC; v_gene: TRBV3-1; d_gene: TRBD2; j_gene: TRBJ2-4; abundance: few
CDR3aa: CASSFGAANTGELFF; CDR3nt: TGTGCCAGCAGTTTTGGAGCGGCGAACACCGGGGAGCTGTTTTTT; v_gene: TRBV12-3/TRBV12-4; d_gene: .; j_gene: TRBJ2-2; abundance: .
CDR3aa: CASSQGGVAGVETQYF; CDR3nt: TGCGCCAGCAGCCAAGGGGGGGTAGCGGGAGTAGAGACCCAGTACTTC; v_gene: TRBV4-3; d_gene: TRBD2; j_gene: TRBJ2-5; abundance: few
CDR3aa: CASSPWGNYGYTF; CDR3nt: TGTGCCAGCAGCCCGTGGGGCAACTATGGCTACACCTTC; v_gene: TRBV27; d_gene: .; j_gene: TRBJ1-2; abundance: few
CDR3aa: CASSLPIVGVTEAFF; CDR3nt: TGTGCCAGCAGCTTACCGATCGTCGGAGTCACTGAAGCTTTCTTT; v_gene: TRBV7-2; d_gene: .; j_gene: TRBJ1-1; abundance: .
CDR3aa: CAWRILNTEAFF; CDR3nt: TGTGCCTGGAGAATTCTGAACACTGAAGCTTTCTTT; v_gene: TRBV30; d_gene: .; j_gene: TRBJ1-1; abundance: many